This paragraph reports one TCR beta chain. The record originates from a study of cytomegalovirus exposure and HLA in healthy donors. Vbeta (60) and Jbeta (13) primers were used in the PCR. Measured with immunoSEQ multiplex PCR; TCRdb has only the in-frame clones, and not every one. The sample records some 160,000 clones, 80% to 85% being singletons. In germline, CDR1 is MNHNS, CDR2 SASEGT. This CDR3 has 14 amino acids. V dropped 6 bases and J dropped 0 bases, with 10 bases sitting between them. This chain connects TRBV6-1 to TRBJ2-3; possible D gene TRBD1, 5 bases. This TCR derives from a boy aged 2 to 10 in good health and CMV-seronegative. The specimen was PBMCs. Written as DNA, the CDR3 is TGTGCCAGCAGCAAATCAGGGAGCACAGATACGCAGTATTTT. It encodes CASSKSGSTDTQYF.